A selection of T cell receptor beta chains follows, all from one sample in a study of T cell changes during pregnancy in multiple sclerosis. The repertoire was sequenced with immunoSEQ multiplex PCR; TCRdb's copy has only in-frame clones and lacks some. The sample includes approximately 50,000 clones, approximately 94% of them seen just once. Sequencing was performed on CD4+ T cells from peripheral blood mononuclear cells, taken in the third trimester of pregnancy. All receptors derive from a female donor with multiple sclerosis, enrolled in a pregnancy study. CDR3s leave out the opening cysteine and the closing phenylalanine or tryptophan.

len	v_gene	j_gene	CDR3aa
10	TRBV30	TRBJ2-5	AWSKLAETQY
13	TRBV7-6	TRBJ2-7	ASSSGTSGSYEQY
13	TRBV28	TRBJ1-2	ASSLGTVSNYGYT
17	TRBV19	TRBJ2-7	ASSIPLFPDSFHSYEQY
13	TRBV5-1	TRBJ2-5	ASSLASGRGETQY
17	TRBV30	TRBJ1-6	AWSVRNSRGFGKNSPLH
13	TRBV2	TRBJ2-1	ASSLDSSSYNEQF
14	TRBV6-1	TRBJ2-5	ASSENWLAGQETQY
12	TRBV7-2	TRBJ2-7	ASSRTSVTYEQY
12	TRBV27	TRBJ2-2	ASSWLAGIGELF
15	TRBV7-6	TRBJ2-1	ASSVYPGLAGNNEQF
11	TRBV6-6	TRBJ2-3	ASSLPGTDTQY
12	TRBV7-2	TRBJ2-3	ASSVDWNTDTQY
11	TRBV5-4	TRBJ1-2	ASSLGGDIGYT
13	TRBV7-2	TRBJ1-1	ASSDSPTGNTEAF
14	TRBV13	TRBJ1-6	ASSLSATKRGSPLH
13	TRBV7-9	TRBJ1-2	ASSSQLRANYGYT
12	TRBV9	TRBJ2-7	ASSVGQSSYEQY
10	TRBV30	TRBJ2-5	AWSSGGETQY
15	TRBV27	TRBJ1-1	ASSLLRPGQGNTEAF
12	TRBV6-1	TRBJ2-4	ASSEQGNGNIQY
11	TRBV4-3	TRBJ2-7	ASSPLIRGEQY
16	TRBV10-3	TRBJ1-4	AIRPLNLRTGDNEKLF
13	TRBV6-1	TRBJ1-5	ASSPGHLSNQPQH
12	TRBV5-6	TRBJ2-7	ASEWRGHIYEQY
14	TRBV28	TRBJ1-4	ASSQSARATNEKLF
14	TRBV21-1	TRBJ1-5	ASSKGTFRGYQPQH
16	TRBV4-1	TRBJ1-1	ASSQERGRRGMNTEAF
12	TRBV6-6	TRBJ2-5	ASSRDRVLETQY
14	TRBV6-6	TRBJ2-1	ASSYSTGLAGDEQF
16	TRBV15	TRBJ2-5	ATSRARRTSGLQETQY
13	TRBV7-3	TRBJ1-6	ASSARGRYNSPLH
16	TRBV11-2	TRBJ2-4	ASRSKSTGGLAKNIQY
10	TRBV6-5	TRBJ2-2	ASRPQVGELF
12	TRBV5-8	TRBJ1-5	ASSPGTGIQPQH
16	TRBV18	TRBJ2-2	ASSPPLLAGRNTGELF
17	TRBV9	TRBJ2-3	ASSVEAKVGTRRPDTQY
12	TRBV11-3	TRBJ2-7	ASSAGTGDHEQY
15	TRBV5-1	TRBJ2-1	ASSWGLAGGAYNEQF
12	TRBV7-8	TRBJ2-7	ASSLDSVAYEQY
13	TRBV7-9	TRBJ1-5	ASSQGAGKGQPQH
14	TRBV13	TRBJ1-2	ASSLSYFRGDHGYT
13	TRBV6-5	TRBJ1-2	ASRRGQGSNYGYT
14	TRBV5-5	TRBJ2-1	ASSLVPSGRPNEQF
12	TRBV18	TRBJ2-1	ASSPTGAYNEQF
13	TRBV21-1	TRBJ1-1	ASSKVRGMDTEAF
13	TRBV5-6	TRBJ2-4	ASSRMEVAKNIQY
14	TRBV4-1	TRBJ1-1	ASSQGWGQFPISGF
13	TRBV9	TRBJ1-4	ASSTRQGANEKLF
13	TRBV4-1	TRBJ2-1	ASSQLAGLSGEQF